In this sample, the clone carrying this T cell receptor (beta chain) turned up once. The PCR employed 60 Vbeta primers together with 13 Jbeta primers. Some clones are missing from TCRdb's copy, which holds only in-frame ones; the method was immunoSEQ multiplex PCR. The sample includes 65,000 to 80,000 clones, 70% to 80% seen only once; the top ten take over 8%. CDR3 size: 16 residues. V lost 4 bases and J lost 0, with 14 bases in between. Germline V gene lookup returns CDR1 SGHRS and CDR2 YFSETQ. The data derive from a study of cytomegalovirus exposure and HLA in healthy donors. Sequenced input: PBMCs. The chain recombines TRBV5-1 with TRBJ2-1; weak D call: TRBD2 (5 bases). The clonotype was recovered from a man aged 40-55 years in good health and CMV-seropositive. CDR3 sequence: CASSQSLASSYNEQFF. The CDR3 coding sequence is TGCGCCAGCAGCCAAAGCTTAGCGAGCTCCTACAATGAGCAGTTCTTC.